A single sample gave rise to the 21 T cell receptor beta chains below, sequenced in a study of blood T cells in healthy people across ages. Next came a second PCR, run for about 6 to 12 cycles, which used a sample-barcoded 5' primer along with a J-beta primer mix. TCRdb analysed the 5' RACE reads with MiXCR anew, one entry per CDR3 protein. The sample has 790,000 or so distinct CDR3 sequences; about half are singletons. The specimen sequenced was blood. All receptors derive from a man older than 75 in good health.

The rearrangement links TRBV20-1 to TRBJ2-7; 10 bases align to TRBD2. This CDR3 spans 15 amino acids. Germline V CDR1 and CDR2: DFQATT, SNEGSKA (reference sequence). V trimming: 6 bases; J trimming: 6 bases; junction bases outside the gene matches: 14. The CDR3 nucleotides are TGCAGTGCCAGCGCAGGGACTAGCGCTTTTGGCGAGCAGTACTTC. This sequence encodes CSASAGTSAFGEQYF.

The genes are TRBV11-1 and TRBJ1-1, with 8 bases lining up with TRBD1. Looked up from germline, CDR1 is SGHAT and CDR2 is FQDESV (reference sequence). The CDR3 is 16 residues long. J gave up 3 bases and V 4 bases, and 10 bases lay outside the gene matches. The CDR3 bases are TGTGCCAGCAGCTCCCTGAACTACAGGGGGTACACTGAAGCTTTCTTT. This sequence encodes CASSSLNYRGYTEAFF.

The CDR3 here is CASRVARGSNQPQHF. CDR3 DNA sequence: TGTGCCAGCAGGGTCGCCAGGGGTAGCAATCAGCCCCAGCATTTT. V is TRBV6-6 and J is TRBJ1-5, with D perhaps TRBD1 (6 bases). CDR1 and CDR2 (germline): MNHNY, SVGAGI (reference sequence). The CDR3 is 15 residues long. V dropped 6 bases and J dropped 0 bases, with 12 bases sitting between them.

V is TRBV12-3 or TRBV12-4 and J is TRBJ2-7; D is possibly TRBD1 (6 bases). The CDR3 sequence is 14 residues long. V was pared by 7 bases and J by 0 bases, with 13 bases between. The CDR3 loop is CASTAQGLSYEQYF. The CDR3 DNA reads as TGTGCCAGCACCGCACAGGGTCTCTCCTACGAGCAGTACTTC.

This chain connects TRBV9 to TRBJ1-1; 7 positions agree with TRBD1. CDR3 length equals 17 residues. Germline CDR1 SGDLS, CDR2 YYNGEE. The ends lost 0 bases at V and 5 bases at J; junction bases unmatched: 13. CDR3 in DNA: TGTGCCAGCAGCGTAGGGGAAACAGGGGAGGCTTTAACTGAAGCTTTCTTT. It translates to CASSVGETGEALTEAFF.

V is TRBV29-1 and J is TRBJ2-1; TRBD1 matches 7 bases. Trimming at V came to 2 bases and at J to 4 bases, leaving 2 bases not matched to a gene. CDR1 is SQVTM, CDR2 ANQGSEA, per germline. This CDR3 spans 13 amino acids. The chain's CDR3 is CSVERDSYNEQFF. In DNA form, the CDR3 reads TGCAGCGTTGAAAGGGACAGTTACAATGAGCAGTTCTTC.

This sequence joins TRBV28 and TRBJ2-3; D is undetermined. Looked up from germline, CDR1 is MDHEN and CDR2 is SYDVKM. The V and J ends lost 4 bases and 0 bases respectively, with 8 bases between them. The CDR3 sequence is 14 residues long. CDR3 sequence reads: CASSSVASTDTQYF. The CDR3, as DNA: TGTGCCAGCAGTTCGGTGGCTAGCACAGATACGCAGTATTTT.

This clonotype is a singleton in its sample. This chain links TRBV29-1 with TRBJ2-5, with D unresolved. The CDR3 is 13 residues long. Germline lookup yields CDR1 SQVTM and CDR2 ANQGSEA. Trimming stripped 3 bases from V and 3 bases from J, with 11 bases between. The CDR3 protein is CSVDGQVKETQYF. In DNA form, the CDR3 reads TGCAGCGTTGACGGGCAGGTCAAAGAGACCCAGTACTTC.

The chain combines TRBV19 with TRBJ2-1; 12 bases line up with TRBD2. V shed 6 bases, J shed 5 bases, and the junction held 8 bases outside the gene matches. Germline CDR1 LNHDA, CDR2 SQIVND (reference sequence). This CDR3 contains 16 residues. The CDR3 coding sequence is TGTGCCAGTAGCTGGCCTCTAGCGGGAGGGAACAATGAGCAGTTCTTC. It encodes CASSWPLAGGNNEQFF.

The V gene is TRBV27, the J gene TRBJ1-2, with 7 bases lining up with TRBD1. Germline CDR1 reads MNHEY; CDR2 reads SMNVEV (reference sequence). This CDR3 is built from 14 residues. The V gene end was trimmed by 5 bases and the J gene end by 7 bases; junction bases not matched to a gene: 10. CDR3 sequence reads: CASSTYRGIGGYTF. The CDR3, as DNA: TGTGCCAGCAGTACATACAGGGGAATAGGTGGCTACACCTTC.

This clonotype was seen ten or more times. This may be a read error, as it is one base from a much larger clone. The chain carries TRBV20-1 and TRBJ2-7; tentatively, D is TRBD2 (5 bases). From germline, CDR1 is DFQATT and CDR2 SNEGSKA (reference sequence). The CDR3 runs to 12 residues. V lost 1 base, J lost 6 bases, and 10 bases lay in between. In DNA form, the CDR3 reads TGCAGTGCTAGAGTAGGTGGGAGCGAGCAGTACTTC. Translated: CSARVGGSEQYF.

The rearrangement links TRBV4-2 to TRBJ2-5; 7 positions agree with TRBD2. Near its end, the DNA agrees better with TRBJ2-1, so the J call may be wrong. The CDR3 consists of 16 residues. Germline CDR1 is LGHNA and CDR2 is YNFKEQ. The CDR3 here is CASSPLGGNLRETQFF. The DNA for the CDR3 is TGTGCCAGCAGCCCCTTGGGGGGGAATTTAAGAGAGACCCAGTTCTTC.

This chain joins TRBV6-2 or TRBV6-3 and TRBJ2-2; 7 bases fit TRBD2. The CDR3 loop spans 15 amino acids. Germline-derived CDR1 and CDR2 are MNHEY and SVGEGT. V shed 5 bases, J shed 0 bases, and the junction held 3 bases outside the gene matches. The CDR3 DNA is TGTGCCAGCAGTAGACTAGCAGCGAACACCGGGGAGCTGTTTTTT. It codes for CASSRLAANTGELFF.

This clonotype was recorded at least ten times. J is TRBJ1-1 and V is TRBV20-1; TRBD1 matches at 8 bases. This CDR3 has 18 residues. V was clipped by 3 bases and J by 4 bases; unmatched bases: 19. Germline CDR1 DFQATT, CDR2 SNEGSKA (reference sequence). The CDR3 region has the DNA TGCAGTGCTAGGGCCACAGGGGGTAATTTAGGGAAGGGCACTGAAGCTTTCTTT. Translation: CSARATGGNLGKGTEAFF.

Comments on this clonotype: The CDR3 ends on some other residue instead of the conserved phenylalanine or tryptophan, so this is likely a read error. The CDR3 DNA is TGCAGTGCTAGAGCACCGGGACAGGGGCCGGATGAAGCTTTCCTT. This translates into CSARAPGQGPDEAFL. This chain uses TRBV20-1 with TRBJ1-1; 10 nucleotides agree with TRBD1. The CDR3 sequence is 15 residues long. Trimming took 1 base from V and 7 from J; bases not matched to a gene: 9. Germline values: CDR1 DFQATT, CDR2 SNEGSKA (reference sequence).

In its sample, this clonotype was seen a few times. The chain joins TRBV7-3 to TRBJ2-1, with D unclear. The CDR3 covers 16 residues. From germline, CDR1 is SGHTA and CDR2 FQGTGA. V dropped 2 bases and J dropped 0 bases, with 11 bases sitting between them. The CDR3 DNA reads as TGTGCCAGCAGCTTAGAGACTCCGAGCTCCTACAATGAGCAGTTCTTC. It codes for CASSLETPSSYNEQFF.

The chain links TRBV20-1 to TRBJ2-2; TRBD1 agrees at 9 bases. Losses at the gene ends were 4 bases for V and 1 base for J; bases not matched to a gene: 4. The CDR3 covers 15 residues. From germline, CDR1 is DFQATT and CDR2 SNEGSKA (reference sequence). The CDR3 nucleotides read TGCAGTGCTAAACCGGGACAGGGGAACACCGGGGAGCTGTTTTTT. Amino acid sequence: CSAKPGQGNTGELFF.

This clonotype has more than one count but fewer than ten. The chain couples TRBV18 to TRBJ2-5; no clear D gene. V was clipped by 2 bases and J by 9 bases, with 13 bases between them. The CDR3 is 13 amino acids. Germline CDR1 KGHSH, CDR2 LQKENI. The CDR3 is CASSPRSDWAQYF. The CDR3 DNA reads as TGTGCCAGCTCACCAAGGTCAGACTGGGCCCAGTACTTC.

This clonotype was observed at least ten times. The V gene is TRBV15, the J gene TRBJ2-1, with 10 bases lining up with TRBD2. The length of the CDR3 is 16 residues. Losses at the gene ends were 0 bases for V and 5 bases for J; bases not matched to a gene: 4. Per the germline V gene, CDR1 is LNHNV and CDR2 is YYDKDF (reference sequence). CDR3 DNA: TGTGCCACCAGCAGAGATTTGGGACTAGCGAACAATGAGCAGTTCTTC. It specifies CATSRDLGLANNEQFF.

This clonotype was detected only a few times. The V and J genes are TRBV6-5 and TRBJ2-3, with D tentatively TRBD2 (6 bases). The germline gives CDR1 MNHEY, CDR2 SVGAGI. This CDR3 comprises 18 residues. The V gene lost 2 bases and the J gene lost 0 bases, with 18 bases spanning the gap. CDR3 sequence: CASSYGRPRDRSTDTQYF. The CDR3, as DNA: TGTGCCAGCAGTTACGGGCGTCCGCGGGATAGAAGCACAGATACGCAGTATTTT.

This chain joins TRBV20-1 and TRBJ2-7; D uncertain. The CDR3 is 14 amino acids. Germline-derived CDR1 and CDR2 are DFQATT and SNEGSKA (reference sequence). Trimming pared 6 bases from V and 2 bases from J, leaving 17 bases between. This CDR3 is CSARGRVSAYEQYF. Here the CDR3 DNA reads TGCAGTGCGCGCGGCCGGGTGTCAGCCTACGAGCAGTACTTC.